These 21 T cell receptor beta chains were sequenced from one sample in a study of OX40 agonist ivuxolimab in advanced cancers. This table comes from immunoSEQ multiplex PCR, and its TCRdb copy is limited to in-frame clones, with some not included. The sample yields over 85,000 clones, 89% seen once. The sample here was CD4+ or CD8+ T cells sorted from blood, taken in a trial of the OX40 agonist ivuxolimab. These receptors all come from an adult with an advanced solid tumor such as melanoma, head and neck, liver or kidney cancer.

The chain is built from TRBV6-5 and TRBJ2-5; 8 nucleotides line up with TRBD2. Unmatched junction bases numbered 7, after V lost 2 bases and J lost 5 bases. There are 15 residues in the CDR3. Germline V CDR1 and CDR2: MNHEY, SVGAGI. CDR3 region: CASSYERESGETQYF. CDR3 coding DNA: TGTGCCAGCAGTTACGAGCGGGAGAGCGGTGAGACCCAGTACTTC.

This rearrangement joins TRBV2 to TRBJ2-1, with 7 bases fitting TRBD2. V dropped 2 bases and J dropped 7; count of bases not matched to a gene: 14. Germline V gives CDR1 SNHLY, CDR2 FYNNEI. The CDR3 totals 17 residues. CDR3 region: CASSEPRSPGGRNEQFF. The CDR3 nucleotides read TGTGCCAGCAGTGAACCCCGCTCCCCGGGGGGAAGGAATGAGCAGTTCTTC.

This clone was found a few times. V gene TRBV6-1 combines with J gene TRBJ1-6, with TRBD1 as a possible D gene (5 bases). The CDR3 loop spans 13 amino acids. Trimming left V 8 bases short and J 7 bases short, with 12 bases between. The germline gives CDR1 MNHNS, CDR2 SASEGT. The CDR3 DNA reads as TGTGCCAGCGTGAGGGACCGGAATTCACCCCTCCACTTT. Amino acid sequence: CASVRDRNSPLHF.

V usage is TRBV6-4 and J usage is TRBJ2-1; 10 nucleotides align to TRBD2. Germline assignment: CDR1 MRHNA and CDR2 SNTAGT. The CDR3 runs to 18 residues. The ends lost 2 bases at V and 6 bases at J; junction bases unmatched: 13. The CDR3 reads CASSDRLLLAGEPNEQFF. The DNA for the CDR3 is TGTGCCAGCAGTGACAGGCTCCTTCTAGCGGGAGAACCCAATGAGCAGTTCTTC.

The J gene is TRBJ2-7, the V gene TRBV11-2, with D perhaps TRBD2 (5 bases). V lost 5 bases to trimming and J lost 2 bases, with 10 bases between them. This CDR3 contains 13 residues. Per the germline V gene, CDR1 is SGHAT and CDR2 is FQNNGV. The DNA of the CDR3 is TGTGCCAGCAGCCAACCGACTACCTACGAGCAGTACTTC. Its protein product is CASSQPTTYEQYF. Filled out from reference TRBV11-2 and TRBJ2-7, the complete variable domain reads EAGVAQSPRYKIIEKRQSVAFWCNPISGHATLYWYQQILGQGPKLLIQFQNNGVVDDSQLPKDRFSAERLKGVDSTLKIQPAKLEDSAVYLCASSQPTTYEQYFGPGTRLTVT.

CDR3 nucleotide sequence: TGTGCCAGCAGCGATGGTCGAGACAATGAGCAGTTCTTC. Translation: CASSDGRDNEQFF. The chain is built from TRBV9 and TRBJ2-1; D gene uncertain. Germline V lookup: CDR1 SGDLS, CDR2 YYNGEE. V shed 3 bases and J shed 5 bases, with 9 bases lying between them. This CDR3 has 13 amino acids.

The chain combines TRBV7-2 with TRBJ2-3; 8 nucleotides match TRBD1. V lost 6 bases, J lost 4 bases, and 9 bases stayed unmatched. The CDR3 length is 15 residues. Germline CDR1 and CDR2: SGHTA and FQGNSA. DNA for the CDR3: TGTGCCAGCAGTCAACCGACAGGGGAGGCAGATACGCAGTATTTT. Translation: CASSQPTGEADTQYF.

This chain joins TRBV6-1 and TRBJ2-7; possibly TRBD1 for D (5 bases). The germline V gene has CDR1 MNHNS and CDR2 SASEGT. V lost 6 bases to trimming and J lost 0 bases, with 9 bases between them. CDR3 length: 13 residues. DNA of the CDR3: TGTGCCAGCAGGAAGACAGTCTCCTACGAGCAGTACTTC. Its protein is CASRKTVSYEQYF.

The J gene is TRBJ2-2, the V gene TRBV29-1, with D perhaps TRBD2 (5 bases). This CDR3 is 14 amino acids long. CDR1 SQVTM and CDR2 ANQGSEA come from the germline V gene. Trimming stripped 6 bases from V and 3 bases from J, with 14 bases between. CDR3 amino acids: CSVQLGTYTGELFF. CDR3 sequence (DNA): TGCAGCGTGCAACTAGGCACTTACACCGGGGAGCTGTTTTTT.

The rearrangement joins TRBV18 to TRBJ1-2; 8 bases agree with TRBD1. This CDR3 contains 16 residues. After removal of 5 bases from V and 8 bases from J, the junction contained 16 bases not matched to a gene. Germline V CDR1 and CDR2: KGHSH, LQKENI. The DNA of the CDR3 is TGTGCCAGCTCAAAGACAGGGGACGTACCCTATGAGGGCTACACCTTC. It specifies CASSKTGDVPYEGYTF.

This chain connects TRBV9 to TRBJ2-2; 9 nucleotides line up with TRBD2. Germline CDR1 and CDR2: SGDLS and YYNGEE. The CDR3 loop spans 16 amino acids. Losses at the gene ends were 4 bases for V and 1 base for J; bases not matched to a gene: 5. The CDR3 loop is CASSPGTSRNTGELFF. As DNA, the CDR3 is TGTGCCAGCAGCCCCGGGACTAGCCGGAACACCGGGGAGCTGTTTTTT.

The V and J genes are TRBV4-2 and TRBJ1-2, with a weak D call TRBD1 (5 bases). CDR1 is LGHNA and CDR2 is YNFKEQ in the germline V gene. This CDR3 has 15 amino acids. V lost 0 bases, J lost 2 bases, and 10 bases lay in between. The CDR3 bases are TGTGCCAGCAGCCAAGAGGCGACAGAGAACTATGGCTACACCTTC. It yields the protein CASSQEATENYGYTF.

The table lists this clone with a few counts. The chain couples TRBV7-9 to TRBJ2-3; D is ambiguous. CDR3 length equals 15 residues. V was cut by 0 bases and J by 2 bases, with 9 bases left in between. Germline V gene data show CDR1 as SEHNR and CDR2 as FQNEAQ (reference sequence). CDR3 coding DNA: TGTGCCAGCAGCTTAGCGCTGGCTAACACAGATACGCAGTATTTT. It encodes CASSLALANTDTQYF.

The chain carries TRBV4-2 and TRBJ1-6; D may be TRBD1 (5 bases). V gave up 0 bases and J gave up 10 bases, with 16 bases separating them. CDR3 size: 16 residues. Germline CDR1 reads LGHNA; CDR2 reads YNFKEQ. The CDR3 reads CASSQDTGRATSPLHF. The CDR3 DNA follows: TGTGCCAGCAGCCAAGATACAGGCAGGGCAACCTCACCCCTCCACTTT.

The V call is TRBV10-3, the J call TRBJ1-3, with D possibly being TRBD1 (6 bases). CDR3 length: 14 amino acids. V lost 6 bases, J lost 1 base, and 10 bases lay in between. Per the germline V gene, CDR1 is ENHRY and CDR2 is SYGVKD. The CDR3 sequence: CAIRGGNSGNTIYF. The CDR3 DNA follows: TGTGCCATCAGAGGGGGGAATTCTGGAAACACCATATATTTT.

This clone was seen a single time. The chain carries TRBV29-1 and TRBJ1-4; 9 nucleotides agree with TRBD1. The CDR3 has 15 amino acids. V gave up 5 bases and J gave up 4 bases; unmatched junction bases: 8. From germline, CDR1 is SQVTM and CDR2 ANQGSEA. CDR3 sequence (DNA): TGCAGCGTTAGACTGCGGGGACAGGGTAATGAAAAACTGTTTTTT. Translating gives CSVRLRGQGNEKLFF.

The rearrangement joins TRBV15 to TRBJ2-1; 8 bases align to TRBD1. Germline V gene sequence: CDR1 LNHNV, CDR2 YYDKDF (reference sequence). V lost 3 bases, J lost 5 bases, and 6 bases stayed unmatched. CDR3 length: 15 amino acids. The CDR3 protein is CATSSGQGQNNEQFF. CDR3 DNA: TGTGCCACCAGCAGCGGACAGGGACAAAACAATGAGCAGTTCTTC.

The V gene is TRBV9, the J gene TRBJ2-1, with D possibly being TRBD1 or TRBD2 (6 bases each). V was clipped by 0 bases and J by 2 bases, with 9 bases between them. The CDR3 is 15 amino acids. CDR1 and CDR2 from the germline V gene are SGDLS and YYNGEE. CDR3 in amino acids: CASSVVGGAYNEQFF. The CDR3 coding sequence is TGTGCCAGCAGCGTAGTGGGGGGCGCCTACAATGAGCAGTTCTTC. The whole variable domain, filled in from reference TRBV9 and TRBJ2-1, reads DSGVTQTPKHLITATGQRVTLRCSPRSGDLSVYWYQQSLDQGLQFLIQYYNGEERAKGNILERFSAQQFPDLHSELNLSSLELGDSALYFCASSVVGGAYNEQFFGPGTRLTVL.

The gene calls are TRBV6-5 and TRBJ2-1, with 12 bases identical to TRBD1. Trimming at V came to 6 bases and at J to 5 bases, leaving 5 bases not matched to a gene. Germline V CDR1 and CDR2: MNHEY, SVGAGI. The CDR3 consists of 15 residues. Here the CDR3 DNA reads TGTGCCAGCAGACGGGACAGGGGGCGAGACAATGAGCAGTTCTTC. Its translation is CASRRDRGRDNEQFF.

V usage is TRBV7-2 and J usage is TRBJ2-2; 10 bases agree with TRBD2. This CDR3 has 16 amino acids. Trimming at V came to 3 bases and at J to 5 bases, leaving 6 bases not matched to a gene. Germline V gene lookup returns CDR1 SGHTA and CDR2 FQGNSA. CDR3 coding DNA: TGTGCCAGCAGCTTGTTAGCGGGGGGCCAAACCGGGGAGCTGTTTTTT. Translated: CASSLLAGGQTGELFF.

The V call is TRBV14, the J call TRBJ2-5; D remains ambiguous. V lost 0 bases and J lost 5, with 13 bases in between. The CDR3 is 15 residues long. The germline CDR1 and CDR2 sequences are SGHDN and FVKESK. The CDR3 region is CASSQEIGPKETQYF. The CDR3 DNA follows: TGTGCCAGCAGCCAAGAAATAGGCCCCAAGGAGACCCAGTACTTC.